These 9 T cell receptor beta chains were sequenced from one sample in a study of T cells expressing NK-cell markers. TCRdb re-called the 5' RACE reads; one entry per CDR3 protein, DNA not given. This sample's table reports 150,000 to 180,000 distinct CDR3 sequences. The sequenced sample consisted of blood T cells: a sorted CD56 or NKG2C T cell subset, CD4+ or CD8+ T cells, or bulk PBMC T cells (not recorded which). The source is a woman in her fifties or sixties in good health.

This chain uses TRBV6-1 with TRBJ2-1. CDR1 is MNHNS, CDR2 SASEGT, per germline. The CDR3 has 14 amino acids. The CDR3 region is CASSEALGSNEQFF.

This rearrangement joins TRBV12-3 or TRBV12-4 to TRBJ2-5. The CDR3 loop spans 13 amino acids. CDR3 region: CASSALGQETQYF.

The chain combines TRBV11-3 with TRBJ2-3; no DNA is available, so the TRBD1 call from TCRdb remains unchecked. There are 14 residues in the CDR3. Per the germline V gene, CDR1 is SGHNT and CDR2 is YENEEA. The CDR3 region is CASSRTGSGDTQYF.

V and J are TRBV2 and TRBJ2-7. Germline V gives CDR1 SNHLY, CDR2 FYNNEI. The CDR3 sequence is 14 residues long. The chain's CDR3 is CASIGLEGPHEQYF.

The rearrangement uses TRBV7-3 and TRBJ2-2; TCRdb selects TRBD2, and the lack of DNA leaves this call unchecked. Germline lookup yields CDR1 SGHTA and CDR2 FQGTGA. CDR3 length: 12 residues. The CDR3: CASSLPPGELFF.

This chain joins TRBV27 and TRBJ1-1; TCRdb reports TRBD1, a call that lacks DNA to check it against. The CDR3 has 16 residues. CDR1 and CDR2 from the germline V gene are MNHEY and SMNVEV (reference sequence). The CDR3 protein is CASSPIPQGEHTEAFF.

The chain carries TRBV6-1 and TRBJ2-1; without DNA, the TCRdb call of TRBD2 cannot be checked. Per germline, CDR1 MNHNS and CDR2 SASEGT. The CDR3 runs to 15 residues. CDR3 sequence: CASSVTSGRTNEQFF.

The rearrangement uses TRBV20-1 and TRBJ2-3. The CDR3 length is 11 residues. Germline V gives CDR1 DFQATT, CDR2 SNEGSKA (reference sequence). The CDR3 protein is CSGSALDTQYF.

This chain uses TRBV6-5 with TRBJ1-6; TCRdb lists TRBD1, though no DNA is available to test this call. This CDR3 region has 16 residues. CDR1 and CDR2 from the germline V gene are MNHEY and SVGAGI. CDR3 loop: CASSTTGSSYNSPLHF.